This T cell receptor beta chain was profiled in a study of PD-1 blockade in classical Hodgkin lymphoma. Method: immunoSEQ multiplex PCR; TCRdb's copy keeps in-frame clones and lacks some. The sample holds more than 7,500 clones, roughly 69% seen once. All patients experienced relapse after autologous stem cell transplantation, and brentuximab vedotin exposure was variable. Starting with thawed PBMCs, CD4+ T cells were purified by magnetic negative selection. Trimming removed 4 bases at V and 5 bases at J, with 5 bases between. This CDR3 has 11 residues. Comments on this clone: The antigen is not known.

Regarding the study as a whole: Newly diagnosed patients were reported to exhibit reduced baseline TCR diversity relative to healthy donors. Newly diagnosed patients had diversity similar to the baseline diversity of complete responders.

The source is a human donor with classical Hodgkin lymphoma. The chain is built from TRBV6-7 and TRBJ2-5; no definite D call. TRBV6-7 is recorded as an ORF, its role being uncertain. Sequences were derived from CD4+ T cells from blood, sampled at baseline. The CDR3 region has the DNA TGTGCCAGCAGTTCGGGCGAGACCCAGTACTTC. Amino acid sequence: CASSSGETQYF.